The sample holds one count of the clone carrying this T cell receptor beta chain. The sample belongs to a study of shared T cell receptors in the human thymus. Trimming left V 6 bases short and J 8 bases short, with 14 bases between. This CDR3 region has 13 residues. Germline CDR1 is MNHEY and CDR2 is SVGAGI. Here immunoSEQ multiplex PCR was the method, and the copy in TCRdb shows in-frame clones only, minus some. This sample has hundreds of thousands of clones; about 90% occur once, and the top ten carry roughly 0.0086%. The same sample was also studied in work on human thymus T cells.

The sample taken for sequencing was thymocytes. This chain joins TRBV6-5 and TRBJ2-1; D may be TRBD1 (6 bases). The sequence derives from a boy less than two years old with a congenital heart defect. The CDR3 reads CASSGGQPHEQFF. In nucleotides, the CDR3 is TGTGCCAGCAGCGGAGGACAGCCCCATGAGCAGTTCTTC.